The 12 T cell receptor beta chains below all came from one sample that was sequenced in a study of cytomegalovirus exposure and HLA in healthy donors. The data were produced by immunoSEQ multiplex PCR, yet TCRdb's version contains in-frame clones alone and is incomplete. This sample has roughly 98,000 clones, with 87% found just once. Material for sequencing was PBMCs. The receptor source for this set is a woman aged 25 to 45 in good health and CMV-seronegative.

CDR3 in DNA: TGTGCCAGCAGCTTTTTTATGCGGGAGGGGGAGCAGTTCTTC. Its protein product is CASSFFMREGEQFF. J is TRBJ2-1 and V is TRBV5-4, with 9 bases matching TRBD2. The junction had 7 bases not matched to a gene; V was cut back by 2 bases and J by 10 bases. The CDR3 runs to 14 residues. Germline CDR1 is SGHNT and CDR2 is YYREEE (reference sequence).

The gene calls are TRBV11-2 and TRBJ1-2; D perhaps matches TRBD1 (6 bases). The CDR3 runs to 12 residues. Germline CDR1 SGHAT, CDR2 FQNNGV. V was clipped by 5 bases and J by 5 bases, with 9 bases between them. CDR3 amino acids: CASSPQGYGYTF. The DNA for the CDR3 is TGTGCCAGCAGCCCACAGGGATATGGCTACACCTTC.

This clone occurred once. CDR3 sequence (DNA): TGCGCCAGCAGCCAAGAAGGGACTAGCGGGGCCGGGGAGCTGTTTTTT. As protein: CASSQEGTSGAGELFF. The chain has TRBV4-1 and TRBJ2-2; 13 bases match TRBD2. The CDR3 contains 16 residues. The J segment lost 6 bases and the V segment lost 0 bases, leaving 1 base of the junction unmatched. CDR1 is MGHRA and CDR2 is YSYEKL in the germline V gene.

This chain links TRBV18 with TRBJ2-1, with D uncertain. This CDR3 has 16 amino acids. The V end lost 2 bases, the J end lost 6 bases, and 17 bases lay between the germline ends. In germline, CDR1 is KGHSH, CDR2 LQKENI. The CDR3 spells CASSPTGSRRSNEQFF. In nucleotides, the CDR3 is TGTGCCAGCTCACCAACCGGGTCGCGGAGATCCAATGAGCAGTTCTTC.

Only one count was recorded for this clone. This sequence joins TRBV9 and TRBJ2-5, with 7 positions matching TRBD1. The CDR3 runs 16 residues. Germline V gene data show CDR1 as SGDLS and CDR2 as YYNGEE. V dropped 2 bases and J dropped 4; count of bases not matched to a gene: 11. The CDR3 coding sequence is TGTGCCAGCAGCGTGGGAGAGACAGGGTACTCAGAGACCCAGTACTTC. Protein: CASSVGETGYSETQYF.

This clone was seen more than once but under ten times. The chain recombines TRBV5-5 with TRBJ2-7; 14 bases are shared with TRBD2. V lost 0 bases and J lost 0; bases outside the gene matches: 5. Germline V gene sequence: CDR1 SGHKS, CDR2 YYEKEE (reference sequence). There are 18 residues in the CDR3. The chain's CDR3 is CASSLAGLAGGDSYEQYF. The CDR3 region has the DNA TGTGCCAGCAGCTTGGCAGGACTAGCGGGAGGAGACTCCTACGAGCAGTACTTC.

The rearrangement links TRBV11-3 to TRBJ2-5; D is unresolved. The CDR3 is made up of 13 amino acids. V was trimmed by 0 bases and J by 3 bases, leaving 5 bases between them. Germline V lookup: CDR1 SGHNT, CDR2 YENEEA. Written as DNA, the CDR3 is TGTGCCAGCAGCTTAGATCAGGAAGAGACCCAGTACTTC. It yields the protein CASSLDQEETQYF. The full variable domain, in which reference TRBV11-3 and TRBJ2-5 provide the parts outside the CDR3, is EAGVVQSPRYKIIEKKQPVAFWCNPISGHNTLYWYLQNLGQGPELLIRYENEEAVDDSQLPKDRFSAERLKGVDSTLKIQPAELGDSAVYLCASSLDQEETQYFGPGTRLLVL.

The chain uses TRBV6-5 and TRBJ1-1, with 8 bases aligning to TRBD1. V lost 2 bases and J lost 7; bases outside the gene matches: 6. This CDR3 is built from 14 residues. Germline-derived CDR1 and CDR2 are MNHEY and SVGAGI. The CDR3 region has the DNA TGTGCCAGCAGTTACACCAGGGGGCTAGGTGAAGCTTTCTTT. Its translation: CASSYTRGLGEAFF.

V and J are TRBV18 and TRBJ2-3; 9 nucleotides match TRBD1. V trimming: 3 bases; J trimming: 3 bases; junction bases outside the gene matches: 4. CDR1 is KGHSH and CDR2 is LQKENI in the germline V gene. This CDR3 region has 15 residues. The CDR3 DNA is TGTGCCAGCTCACCCGGGGACAGGGAAACAGATACGCAGTATTTT. It encodes CASSPGDRETDTQYF. Using reference TRBV18 and TRBJ2-3 for the parts outside the CDR3, the full variable domain is NAGVMQNPRHLVRRRGQEARLRCSPMKGHSHVYWYRQLPEEGLKFMVYLQKENIIDESGMPKERFSAEFPKEGPSILRIQQVVRGDSAAYFCASSPGDRETDTQYFGPGTRLTVL.

This chain joins TRBV11-2 and TRBJ2-1; a weak D match, TRBD2 (6 bases). V was cut by 4 bases and J by 7 bases, with 11 bases left in between. Germline assignment: CDR1 SGHAT and CDR2 FQNNGV. The CDR3 length is 13 residues. In nucleotides, the CDR3 is TGTGCCAGCAGCTCAAATGGGGGGAATGAGCAGTTCTTC. Residues: CASSSNGGNEQFF.

This chain's CDR3 is CASKDRGGGDEQFF. CDR3 coding DNA: TGCGCCAGCAAGGACAGGGGAGGAGGGGATGAGCAGTTCTTC. The chain employs TRBV23-1 and TRBJ2-1; 9 positions agree with TRBD1. TRBV23-1 is an open reading frame whose function is uncertain. The ends lost 7 bases at V and 8 bases at J; junction bases unmatched: 9. The CDR3 is 14 residues long.

The rearrangement links TRBV5-1 to TRBJ1-2, with no clear D. Germline V gene lookup returns CDR1 SGHRS and CDR2 YFSETQ. The V and J ends lost 0 bases and 9 bases respectively, with 9 bases between them. The CDR3 totals 12 residues. Here the CDR3 DNA reads TGCGCCAGCAGCTTGGCCCCGGAGAGCTACACCTTC. This sequence encodes CASSLAPESYTF.